Following are 7 T cell receptor beta chains from one sample sequenced in a study of T cell responses to AZD1222 COVID-19 vaccine. The assay was immunoSEQ multiplex PCR, and TCRdb's table has in-frame clones only and misses some. The sample has more than 120,000 clones, around 84% seen once. The source was peripheral blood, collected 28 days after the second AZD1222 dose. The receptor source for this set is an adult who received the AZD1222 COVID-19 vaccine.

The V and J genes are TRBV12-3 or TRBV12-4 and TRBJ1-5; D is ambiguous. The CDR3 is 11 residues long. With 3 bases removed from V and 6 bases from J, the gap between germline ends came to 3 bases. The CDR3 loop is CASSFGQPQHF. The CDR3 DNA is TGTGCCAGCAGTTTCGGTCAGCCCCAGCATTTT.

CDR3 bases: TGTGCCAGCAGCCGGGGACAGGGGGGTTCCTACGAGCAGTACTTC. The encoded protein is CASSRGQGGSYEQYF. This chain uses TRBV11-3 with TRBJ2-7; TRBD1 aligns across 11 bases. Germline loops: CDR1 SGHNT, CDR2 YENEEA. CDR3 size: 15 residues. The V segment lost 5 bases and the J segment 1 base; nucleotides outside the gene matches: 4.

The gene calls are TRBV6-5 and TRBJ1-1; D ambiguous. Trimming pared 7 bases from V and 3 bases from J, leaving 18 bases between. The CDR3 is made up of 15 amino acids. Germline values: CDR1 MNHEY, CDR2 SVGAGI. CDR3 bases: TGTGCCAGCACCCCCCCCGGTAGACTGCACACTGAAGCTTTCTTT. Translated: CASTPPGRLHTEAFF.

The V call is TRBV11-2, the J call TRBJ2-2; D is ambiguous. The CDR3 is made up of 17 amino acids. The ends were cut back, 4 bases at V and 1 base at J, with 16 bases in the middle. Germline assignment: CDR1 SGHAT and CDR2 FQNNGV. CDR3 residues: CASSSSLWHRNTGELFF. The CDR3, as DNA: TGTGCCAGCAGCTCCAGTCTCTGGCACCGGAACACCGGGGAGCTGTTTTTT.

This chain links TRBV18 with TRBJ1-6; D might be TRBD1 (6 bases). CDR1 and CDR2 (germline): KGHSH, LQKENI. Trimming shortened V by 3 bases and J by 6 bases, and 9 bases separated the two germline ends. CDR3 length: 14 amino acids. CDR3 region: CASSPQGINSPLHF. The CDR3 nucleotides read TGTGCCAGCTCACCCCAGGGGATTAATTCACCCCTCCACTTT.

The chain has TRBV3-1 (or the pseudogene TRBV3-2) and TRBJ1-4; tentative D call: TRBD1 (6 bases). The germline V and J ends were trimmed by 3 bases and 6 bases, with 11 bases remaining between them. From germline, CDR1 is LGHDT and CDR2 YNNKEL (reference sequence). The CDR3 covers 14 residues. CDR3 amino acids: CASSHRGADEKLFF. The CDR3 region has the DNA TGTGCCAGCAGCCATAGGGGGGCGGATGAAAAACTGTTTTTT.

The rearrangement uses TRBV6-5 and TRBJ2-5; 12 nucleotides agree with TRBD1. J lost 6 bases, V lost 6 bases, and 5 bases had no gene match. This CDR3 has 14 residues. Per the germline V gene, CDR1 is MNHEY and CDR2 is SVGAGI. The DNA of the CDR3 is TGTGCCAGCAGAACCGGGACAGGGGGCAAGACCCAGTACTTC. Amino acids: CASRTGTGGKTQYF.